One T cell receptor beta chain is described in this entry. The V gene lost 1 base and the J gene lost 5 bases, with 15 bases spanning the gap. Germline V gives CDR1 SGDLS, CDR2 YYNGEE. The CDR3 spans 15 residues. The study ran the assay at deep level. Over several immunoSEQ plates, each subset's genomic DNA was distributed in even portions. 300 ng DNA, tens of thousands of T cell genomes, went into unsorted PBMC replicate PCRs. The assay was immunoSEQ multiplex PCR, and TCRdb's table has in-frame clones only and misses some. The table has hundreds of thousands of clones, about 76% seen once. The data stem from a study of shared clonotypes between healthy human individuals. Study donors comprised healthy, HIV-negative adults devoid of recent acute infection or vaccination.

The source is a woman aged 40 to 49 in good health. Some clones in this sample may be carry-over from other donors' samples. Sample: PBMCs. The chain joins TRBV9 to TRBJ1-1, with D hard to call. The CDR3 is CASSVLRGKVTEAFF. The CDR3 DNA follows: TGTGCCAGCAGCGTACTCCGGGGTAAAGTGACTGAAGCTTTCTTT.